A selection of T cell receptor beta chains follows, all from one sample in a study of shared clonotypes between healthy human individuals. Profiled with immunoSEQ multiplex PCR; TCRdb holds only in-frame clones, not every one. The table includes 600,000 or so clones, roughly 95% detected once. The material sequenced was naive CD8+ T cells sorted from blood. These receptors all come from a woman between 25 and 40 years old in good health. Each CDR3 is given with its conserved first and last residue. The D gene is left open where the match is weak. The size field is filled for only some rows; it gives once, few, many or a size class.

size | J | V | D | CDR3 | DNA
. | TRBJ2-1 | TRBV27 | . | CASSFFRQSSYNEQFF | TGTGCCAGCAGTTTCTTCCGACAGAGCTCCTACAATGAGCAGTTCTTC
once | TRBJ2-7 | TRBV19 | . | CASRGEITYEQYF | TGTGCCAGCAGGGGCGAAATAACCTACGAGCAGTACTTC
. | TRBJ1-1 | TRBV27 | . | CASSLSAIMNTEAFF | TGTGCCAGCAGTTTAAGTGCCATCATGAACACTGAAGCTTTCTTT
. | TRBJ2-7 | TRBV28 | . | CASRPDSTYEQYF | TGTGCCAGCAGGCCAGACAGCACCTACGAGCAGTACTTC
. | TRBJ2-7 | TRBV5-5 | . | CASWGSKYEQYF | TGTGCCAGCTGGGGGAGTAAGTACGAGCAGTACTTC
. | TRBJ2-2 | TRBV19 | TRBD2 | CASSLAGGPSGELFF | TGTGCCAGTAGTTTAGCGGGAGGGCCCTCCGGGGAGCTGTTTTTT
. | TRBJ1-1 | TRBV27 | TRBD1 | CASGTGGTEAFF | TGTGCCAGCGGAACAGGGGGCACTGAAGCTTTCTTT
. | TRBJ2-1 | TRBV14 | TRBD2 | CASSHGREGLDNEQFF | TGTGCCAGCAGCCATGGGCGGGAGGGCCTGGACAATGAGCAGTTCTTC
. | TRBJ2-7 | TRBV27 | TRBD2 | CASSPYGTSGEYEQYF | TGTGCCAGCAGTCCATATGGGACTAGCGGGGAATACGAGCAGTACTTC
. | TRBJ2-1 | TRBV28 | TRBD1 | CASSLEWGDRGWTGSTNEQFF | TGTGCCAGCAGCTTAGAGTGGGGGGACAGGGGTTGGACCGGGAGTACGAATGAGCAGTTCTTC
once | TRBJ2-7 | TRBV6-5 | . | CASSYSGGPSSYEQYF | TGTGCCAGCAGTTACTCCGGCGGTCCGAGCTCCTACGAGCAGTACTTC
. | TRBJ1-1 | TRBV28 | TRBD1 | CASSSLWTGTGLSEAFF | TGTGCCAGCAGCTCGTTATGGACAGGGACTGGTTTATCTGAAGCTTTCTTT